Below, 11 T cell receptor beta chains from the same sample are listed, as sequenced in a study of blood T cell repertoires in COVID-19. TCRdb's copy holds only in-frame clones and misses some; the assay was immunoSEQ multiplex PCR. The top ten hold 4% to 5% of the sample, which has a few hundred thousand clones, about 88% seen once. Sequenced input: peripheral blood. The receptors derive from a woman aged 40 to 49 who had recovered from COVID-19.

This clone was seen just once. CDR3 DNA: TGTGCCAGCAGCCCGGGACTAGTCCATGAGCAGTTCTTC. It specifies CASSPGLVHEQFF. The V gene is TRBV7-9, the J gene TRBJ2-1; 8 bases map to TRBD2. The CDR3 consists of 13 residues. Germline V CDR1 and CDR2: SEHNR, FQNEAQ (reference sequence). Trimming removed 5 bases from V and 8 bases from J; junction bases left unmatched: 5.

The chain employs TRBV7-9 and TRBJ2-2; D may be TRBD1 (7 bases). V lost 8 bases, J lost 5 bases, and 18 bases lay in between. The CDR3 sequence is 15 residues long. Germline V gene sequence: CDR1 SEHNR, CDR2 FQNEAQ (reference sequence). The CDR3 sequence is CASARGDSGTGELFF. The CDR3 nucleotides read TGTGCCAGCGCTAGGGGGGACAGTGGTACCGGGGAGCTGTTTTTT.

This chain joins TRBV24-1 and TRBJ2-7; 12 bases align to TRBD1. Germline V gene sequence: CDR1 KGHDR, CDR2 SFDVKD. J was trimmed by 6 bases and V by 3 bases; bases with no gene match: 5. The CDR3 extends over 15 amino acids. CDR3 DNA: TGTGCCACCAGTGATACCGGGACAGGGGGCAGCGAGCAGTACTTC. It codes for CATSDTGTGGSEQYF.

CDR3: CATSRDWGAGNTIYF. The CDR3 DNA follows: TGTGCCACCAGCAGAGATTGGGGCGCCGGAAACACCATATATTTT. The gene calls are TRBV15 and TRBJ1-3; a possible D gene is TRBD1 (5 bases). V was pared by 0 bases and J by 4 bases, with 10 bases between. The CDR3 is 15 amino acids. Germline-derived CDR1 and CDR2 are LNHNV and YYDKDF (reference sequence).

This rearrangement joins TRBV6-2 or TRBV6-3 to TRBJ2-7, with D maybe TRBD2 (5 bases). This CDR3 contains 14 residues. The V and J ends lost 4 bases and 5 bases respectively, with 15 bases between them. Germline V gene sequence: CDR1 MNHEY, CDR2 SVGEGT. This CDR3 reads CASSSEGYGDEQYF. The DNA of the CDR3 is TGTGCCAGCAGTTCAGAGGGTTACGGGGACGAGCAGTACTTC.

Remarks on this clone: Its ends do not fully match the called genes, so a read error is possible. CDR3 DNA sequence: TGTGCCAGCAGCCCAGAAGCCGGGACAGCAAAGTTC. As protein: CASSPEAGTAKF. V gene TRBV7-9 combines with J gene TRBJ1-2; the match to TRBD1 covers 7 bases. Germline loops: CDR1 SEHNR, CDR2 FQNEAQ (reference sequence). The CDR3 runs to 12 residues.

The rearrangement uses TRBV29-1 and TRBJ2-1; tentatively, D is TRBD2 (6 bases). Between the trimmed V and J ends, which lost 6 bases and 4 bases, there was a span of 10 bases. Germline loops: CDR1 SQVTM, CDR2 ANQGSEA. The CDR3 is 12 amino acids. This CDR3 is CSVIAVYNEQFF. CDR3 sequence (DNA): TGCAGCGTAATAGCGGTTTACAATGAGCAGTTCTTC.

The J gene is TRBJ1-1, the V gene TRBV11-3; 7 bases are a match to TRBD1. V lost 4 bases, J lost 1 base, and 6 bases stayed unmatched. This CDR3 region has 15 residues. CDR1 is SGHNT and CDR2 is YENEEA in the germline V gene. CDR3 loop: CASSSYRGRNTEAFF. CDR3 DNA: TGTGCCAGCAGCTCATACAGGGGCAGGAACACTGAAGCTTTCTTT.

CDR3 DNA sequence: TGTGCTAGTGGACGGGTGGATCAGCCCCAGCATTTT. Its protein is CASGRVDQPQHF. The chain joins TRBV12-5 to TRBJ1-5, with D uncertain. Germline V CDR1 and CDR2: LGHNT, FRNRAP. The CDR3 has 12 residues. The germline V and J ends were trimmed by 6 bases and 5 bases, with 8 bases remaining between them.

The chain links TRBV2 to TRBJ1-1, with D possibly TRBD1 on 6 matching bases. Trimming removed 2 bases from V and 10 bases from J, with 11 bases in between. Looked up from germline, CDR1 is SNHLY and CDR2 is FYNNEI. The CDR3 is 12 amino acids. CDR3 DNA sequence: TGTGCCAGCAGTGAATGGGGGGGCCGAGCTTTCTTT. It encodes CASSEWGGRAFF.

The chain couples TRBV11-1 to TRBJ2-7; maybe TRBD1 (6 bases). The germline V and J ends were trimmed by 4 bases and 5 bases, with 18 bases remaining between them. Germline loops: CDR1 SGHAT, CDR2 FQDESV (reference sequence). The length of the CDR3 is 15 residues. The CDR3 region is CASSSGHPTVHEQYF. As DNA, the CDR3 is TGTGCCAGCAGCTCGGGACACCCCACAGTCCACGAGCAGTACTTC.